One T cell receptor beta chain is described in this entry. Its target antigen remains unknown. Base qualities are not provided; no much larger clone lies one nucleotide away. CDR3 length: 13 amino acids, cysteine to phenylalanine. Just the 39-base CDR3 DNA is kept, in frame starting at base 1. Reading the germline V gene gives CDR1 MNHEY and CDR2 SVGEGT. The junction shows trimming of 2 bases on V and 4 bases on J, plus 8 bases between the germline ends. Enrolling through a virtual design, the prospective study's participants ranged in age from roughly 18 to 100 years and lived across 24 United States geographic areas. Cohort assignment in the prospective study relied on participant-reported clinical history from a screening survey and a study questionnaire. ImmuneRACE Cohort 3 recovered participants were defined by two consecutive negative NP/OP PCR tests, healthcare professional clearance, or symptom resolution. In the prospective study, whole blood, serum and a nasopharyngeal or oropharyngeal swab were collected from each participant by mobile phlebotomists. Over a roughly 2-month period, participants in the prospective study had the option of providing additional blood draws and questionnaires. Before DNA extraction, blood samples from the prospective study were shipped at room temperature or frozen.

TCRbeta CDR3 regions were amplified from genomic DNA by means of the immunoSEQ Assay, a bias-controlled multiplex PCR. On the authors' methods: Nucleated cell counts per sample were estimated from amplification of reference gene primers within the assay. To quantify the absolute abundance of each unique TCRbeta CDR3 rearrangement, sequence reads were collapsed and filtered. For each sample, productive Simpson clonality was calculated as the square root of Simpson's diversity index over productive rearrangements. TCRdb re-hosts the immuneACCESS table, in-frame sequences only. Its copies lack some clones; in the studies checked, an unresolved V gene accounts for under half of them, and the cause for the rest is not known. V, J and clone size are those of that table, while D and trimming were read from the DNA. The sample yields 180,000 or so clones; roughly 84% were counted once. The top ten clones comprise around 15% of the sample.

The sample is drawn from a study of blood T cell repertoires in COVID-19 (dated by TCRdb to the early 2020s). Notes on the research overall: Samples from collaborators originated in the United States, Italy and Spain and spanned both the acute and convalescent phases of COVID-19. The material from the prospective study consisted of cDNA or gDNA derived from T cells, B-cell-depleted T cells, or PBMCs. Deeply sampled blood TCRbeta repertoires from subjects exposed to, actively infected with, or recovered from COVID-19 were included in the dataset. The repertoires were released in a freely available public database meant as a resource for research on the immune response to SARS-CoV-2. The samples were drawn from two sources: the first 160 participants of the ongoing ImmuneRACE study, and 1,000 to 1,500 subjects contributed by 6 global collaborators. Sample metadata almost always included a de-identified subject ID, COVID-19 status, age in years and sex. HLA class I and class II types, where available, came from metadata supplied by the sample provider rather than from assay-based typing.

The paper's findings and limits, for the study overall: The quantity of clinical and demographic metadata differed by source and by participant and was supplied without curation.

The sequenced sample consisted of PBMCs or T cells enriched from blood (not recorded which). The chain couples TRBV6-2 or TRBV6-3 to TRBJ1-2; D gene: possibly TRBD1, on 5 matching bases. This TCR was recovered from a man aged 45-60 years who had recovered from COVID-19. The CDR3: CASSYPGPYGYTF. The sequence in DNA is TGTGCCAGCAGTTACCCAGGGCCCTATGGCTACACCTTC.